This TCR beta chain emerged from a study of T cell clonality in common variable immunodeficiency. Study-level points and caveats: Reportedly, TCR beta sequences from common variable immunodeficiency showed fewer deletions and N-nucleotide insertions. Fewer TCRbeta clones were shared among CVID subjects than controls. What drives increased CVID clonality needs T cell subpopulation sequencing.

A few counts support this clone. What it binds is not known. The read stops 3 residues short of the end of the CDR3; the missing end is completed from the germline J gene. TCRdb's copy holds only in-frame clones and misses some; the assay was immunoSEQ multiplex PCR. The sample shows 30,000 to 40,000 clones, no singletons; the ten largest hold approximately 7%. All CVID subjects were on immunoglobulin replacement for at least one year. CVID subjects were neither ill nor on immunomodulatory or immunosuppressive medication at sampling. The CDR3 covers 11 residues. Germline V gene lookup returns CDR1 GTSNPN and CDR2 SVGIG (reference sequence). The V and J ends lost 2 bases and 7 bases respectively, with 8 bases between them.

The TCR comes from a human donor with common variable immunodeficiency. The sequenced material came from peripheral blood mononuclear cells. This sequence joins TRBV30 and TRBJ1-1; TRBD1 is a possible D gene (5 bases). The CDR3 here is CAWSMRGEAFF. The sequenced CDR3 bases are TGTGCCTGGAGTATGAGGGGTGAA.